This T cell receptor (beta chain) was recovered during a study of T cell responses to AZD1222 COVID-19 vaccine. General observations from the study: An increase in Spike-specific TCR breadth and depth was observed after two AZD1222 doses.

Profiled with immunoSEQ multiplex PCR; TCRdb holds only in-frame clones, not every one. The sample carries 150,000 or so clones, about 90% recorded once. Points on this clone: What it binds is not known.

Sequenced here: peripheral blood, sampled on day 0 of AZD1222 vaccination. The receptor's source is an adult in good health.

The CDR3: CASERESNYGYTF. CDR3 in DNA: TGTGCCAGTGAGAGGGAATCTAACTATGGCTACACCTTC. V usage is TRBV10-3 and J usage is TRBJ1-2; no clear D. Trimming left V 10 bases short and J 0 bases short, with 12 bases between. Germline loops: CDR1 ENHRY, CDR2 SYGVKD. CDR3 size: 13 residues.